Listed below are T cell receptor beta chains from one sample, sequenced in a study of beta chain features in type 1 diabetes. Data came from immunoSEQ multiplex PCR; TCRdb stores just in-frame clones and leaves some out. The sample records about 360,000 clones, roughly an eighth being singletons. Sequenced material: naive CD4+ T cells from blood. All receptors come from a woman under 30 with type 1 diabetes. Each CDR3 is given with its conserved first and last residue. The D gene is left open where the match is weak. Not every row has a clone size; where given, it reads once, few, many or a size class.

clone_size | j_call | d_call | v_call | cdr3_aa | cdr3_nt
- | TRBJ1-5 | - | TRBV5-4 | CASSLDPGNQPQHF | TGTGCCAGCAGCTTGGACCCGGGCAATCAGCCCCAGCATTTT
few | TRBJ1-1 | TRBD1 | TRBV5-6 | CASSPRSGTGLNTEAFF | TGTGCCAGCAGCCCCCGGTCCGGGACAGGGTTGAACACTGAAGCTTTCTTT
few | TRBJ1-4 | TRBD1 | TRBV7-2 | CASSLVGGQGNEKLFF | TGTGCCAGCAGCTTAGTAGGAGGACAGGGGAATGAAAAACTGTTTTTT
- | TRBJ2-7 | TRBD2 | TRBV30 | CAWSSGLGYYEQYF | TGTGCCTGGAGCTCGGGACTAGGTTACTACGAGCAGTACTTC
- | TRBJ2-7 | - | TRBV6-5 | CASRDDKSSYEQYF | TGTGCCAGCAGAGACGACAAGAGCTCCTACGAGCAGTACTTC
- | TRBJ2-5 | - | TRBV25-1 | CASSGYGVLGTQYF | TGTGCCAGCAGTGGGTACGGGGTTTTAGGGACCCAGTACTTC
- | TRBJ1-5 | - | TRBV29-1 | CSVAGGSNQPQHF | TGCAGCGTCGCGGGGGGTAGCAATCAGCCCCAGCATTTT
once | TRBJ1-2 | TRBD1 | TRBV7-9 | CASSQNMLWTGYGYTF | TGTGCCAGCAGCCAAAATATGTTATGGACAGGGTATGGCTACACCTTC
- | TRBJ2-1 | - | TRBV7-2 | CASSLEGARGNEQFF | TGTGCCAGCAGCTTAGAAGGGGCAAGGGGCAATGAGCAGTTCTTC
- | TRBJ2-1 | - | TRBV25-1 | CASSPGNEQFF | TGTGCCAGCAGCCCCGGGAATGAGCAGTTCTTC
- | TRBJ1-5 | TRBD1 | TRBV19 | CASSRRDSLAGNQPQHF | TGTGCCAGTAGCCGGCGGGACAGCCTGGCGGGCAATCAGCCCCAGCATTTT
few | TRBJ2-7 | TRBD1 | TRBV15 | CATSAPGQNTIAYEQYF | TGTGCCACCAGCGCTCCGGGACAGAATACTATCGCCTACGAGCAGTACTTC
- | TRBJ2-2 | - | TRBV19 | CASSNDWTANTGELFF | TGTGCCAGTAGTAACGATTGGACAGCGAACACCGGGGAGCTGTTTTTT
few | TRBJ2-3 | - | TRBV7-2 | CASSLGGMGTDTQYF | TGTGCCAGCAGCTTGGGCGGGATGGGAACAGATACGCAGTATTTT
- | TRBJ2-7 | - | TRBV6-5 | CASSYEESYEQYF | TGTGCCAGCAGTTACGAGGAGTCCTACGAGCAGTACTTC
- | TRBJ1-2 | TRBD1 | TRBV4-3 | CASSSGQADGYTF | TGCGCCAGCTCTTCTGGACAGGCTGATGGCTACACCTTC
few | TRBJ1-4 | - | TRBV25-1 | CASSPQGIYEKLFF | TGTGCCAGCAGTCCCCAGGGTATATATGAAAAACTGTTTTTT
few | TRBJ1-5 | TRBD1 | TRBV4-2 | CASSRGQGNSQPQHF | TGTGCCAGCAGCCGTGGACAGGGGAACAGTCAGCCCCAGCATTTT
- | TRBJ2-1 | TRBD1 | TRBV6-5 | CASSQTGGIYNEQFF | TGTGCCAGCAGCCAGACAGGGGGGATCTACAATGAGCAGTTCTTC
few | TRBJ1-4 | TRBD1 | TRBV7-9 | CASSSNRGNEKLFF | TGTGCCAGCAGCTCGAACAGGGGGAATGAAAAACTGTTTTTT
few | TRBJ2-1 | - | TRBV7-2 | CASSLRSGGGGNEQFF | TGTGCCAGCAGCTTACGCTCCGGGGGAGGAGGCAATGAGCAGTTCTTC
- | TRBJ2-5 | TRBD1 | TRBV6-1 | CASSDEGQGIETQYF | TGTGCCAGCAGTGATGAGGGACAGGGAATAGAGACCCAGTACTTC
- | TRBJ2-5 | - | TRBV2 | CASLGTYQETQYF | TGTGCCAGCCTCGGGACTTACCAAGAGACCCAGTACTTC
- | TRBJ1-4 | - | TRBV5-4 | CASSRPGANEKLFF | TGTGCCAGCAGCAGGCCGGGAGCTAATGAAAAACTGTTTTTT
few | TRBJ1-2 | - | TRBV7-2 | CASSTVSGSGYGYTF | TGTGCCAGCAGTACGGTGTCCGGGTCAGGGTATGGCTACACCTTC
- | TRBJ1-2 | - | TRBV28 | CASTLEGGYTF | TGTGCCAGCACCCTTGAGGGTGGCTACACCTTC
- | TRBJ1-1 | - | TRBV7-9 | CASSLNLAGRNTEAFF | TGTGCCAGCAGCTTAAACCTGGCGGGCAGGAACACTGAAGCTTTCTTT
- | TRBJ2-7 | TRBD1 | TRBV5-1 | CASSTTGDASYEQYF | TGCGCCAGCAGTACAACAGGGGATGCCTCCTACGAGCAGTACTTC
- | TRBJ2-7 | TRBD1 | TRBV7-9 | CASRQGAYEQYF | TGTGCCAGCAGACAGGGGGCTTACGAGCAGTACTTC
few | TRBJ1-2 | - | TRBV28 | CASSFPGANYGYTF | TGTGCCAGCAGTTTCCCAGGGGCGAACTATGGCTACACCTTC
- | TRBJ1-2 | - | TRBV19 | CASADSNYGYTF | TGTGCCAGTGCGGACTCCAACTATGGCTACACCTTC
- | TRBJ1-2 | TRBD1 | TRBV6-5 | CASSYSDRGGYTF | TGTGCCAGCAGTTACTCGGACAGGGGAGGCTACACCTTC
few | TRBJ1-1 | - | TRBV29-1 | CSVERWAGVVNTEAFF | TGCAGCGTTGAAAGGTGGGCAGGGGTCGTAAACACTGAAGCTTTCTTT
- | TRBJ1-6 | - | TRBV14 | CASSQQVYNSPLHF | TGTGCCAGCAGCCAACAGGTTTATAATTCACCCCTCCACTTT
few | TRBJ2-4 | - | TRBV9 | CASSDKQKGGIPLAKNIQYF | TGTGCCAGCAGCGACAAACAAAAGGGGGGGATACCTCTAGCCAAAAACATTCAGTACTTC
- | TRBJ2-7 | - | TRBV19 | CASSKVGGGYEQYF | TGTGCCAGTAGTAAGGTCGGGGGTGGCTACGAGCAGTACTTC
few | TRBJ2-3 | - | TRBV4-1 | CASSQDGDAATDTQYF | TGCGCCAGCAGCCAAGATGGAGACGCTGCCACAGATACGCAGTATTTT
- | TRBJ1-5 | - | TRBV5-6 | CASSNPGQPQHF | TGTGCCAGCAGCAATCCAGGTCAGCCCCAGCATTTT
- | TRBJ2-3 | TRBD2 | TRBV7-2 | CASSPHMSGGTSTDTQYF | TGTGCCAGCAGCCCCCATATGAGCGGGGGCACAAGCACAGATACGCAGTATTTT
- | TRBJ2-7 | - | TRBV19 | CASSISIGSYEQYF | TGTGCCAGTAGTATTAGTATTGGCTCCTACGAGCAGTACTTC
- | TRBJ1-4 | - | TRBV5-1 | CASSLPGGTNEKLFF | TGCGCCAGCAGCCTGCCGGGGGGCACTAATGAAAAACTGTTTTTT
- | TRBJ2-7 | - | TRBV6-5 | CASSYQAGPYEQYF | TGTGCCAGCAGTTACCAGGCAGGCCCCTACGAGCAGTACTTC
few | TRBJ2-7 | TRBD1 | TRBV4-2 | CASSQASDRVAYEQYF | TGTGCCAGCAGCCAAGCCTCAGACAGGGTGGCCTACGAGCAGTACTTC
few | TRBJ1-5 | - | TRBV28 | CASSPTAGADQPQHF | TGTGCCAGCAGTCCCACGGCGGGGGCGGATCAGCCCCAGCATTTT
- | TRBJ2-1 | TRBD2 | TRBV7-2 | CASSLEGGGLTYNEQFF | TGTGCCAGCAGCTTAGAAGGCGGGGGGCTGACCTACAATGAGCAGTTCTTC
few | TRBJ2-7 | - | TRBV29-1 | CSVEGARTYEQYF | TGCAGCGTTGAGGGGGCCAGAACCTACGAGCAGTACTTC
- | TRBJ2-6 | TRBD2 | TRBV15 | CATSRVDSGRRDSGANVLTF | TGTGCCACCAGCAGAGTGGATAGCGGGAGGAGGGACTCTGGGGCCAACGTCCTGACTTTC
- | TRBJ2-1 | - | TRBV13 | CASSLVWGPLNEQFF | TGTGCCAGCAGCTTAGTTTGGGGGCCCCTCAATGAGCAGTTCTTC
few | TRBJ2-1 | - | TRBV27 | CASSLMGAGINEQFF | TGTGCCAGCAGTTTAATGGGTGCCGGGATCAATGAGCAGTTCTTC
few | TRBJ1-2 | TRBD1 | TRBV29-1 | CSVLQGASGGYTF | TGCAGCGTACTACAGGGGGCGTCGGGTGGCTACACCTTC